This T cell receptor beta chain was captured in a study of OX40 agonist ivuxolimab in advanced cancers. Study-wide context: Ivuxolimab was a fully human IgG2 agonistic monoclonal antibody targeting the costimulatory receptor OX40 (CD134). Intravenous ivuxolimab was administered to patients every 2 weeks at six dose levels: 0.01, 0.1, 0.3, 1.5, 3 and 10 mg/kg. Of the 50 to 55 patients in dose escalation, approximately 20 had hepatocellular carcinoma, around 15 had melanoma, 9 had renal cell carcinoma and 9 had head and neck cancer. A male proportion of approximately 83% and a mean age of 60 years, ranging from roughly 23 to 90, were recorded for the dose-escalation cohort. Prior anti-PD-1, anti-PD-L1 or anti-CTLA-4 therapy was permitted, and about two fifths of dose-escalation patients had received checkpoint inhibitors. Partial responses occurred in three dose-escalation patients, of whom one had hepatocellular carcinoma and two had cutaneous melanoma. The point of sequencing TCRbeta in the periphery was to test whether ivuxolimab changed TCR sequence diversity and drove clonal T-cell expansion. The paper reports the monotherapy dose-escalation portion (N = 52 patients) of the phase I ivuxolimab trial.

With respect to this clone: The specificity of this receptor is unknown. Base-call qualities are not available, and no considerably larger clone is one nucleotide away. Other nucleotide sequences from this sample produce the same CDR3.

To sequence the TCRbeta CDR3 region, genomic DNA was isolated from the sorted cells. The immunoSEQ Assay was used to sequence the TCRbeta CDR3 regions. The clones in this table, taken by TCRdb from immuneACCESS, are in-frame only. Not every clone is retained; where verified, under half of the shortfall comes from an unresolved V gene, and the cause of the rest is unknown. The sample table holds some 42,000 clones, of which over 65% were seen once. Roughly 25% of the sample comes from the top ten. Patients with autoimmune disease history or receiving systemic immunosuppression were excluded from the trial. In every dose cohort, peripheral blood was drawn for TCR sequencing at baseline, cycle 4 day 1, and cycle 7 day 1. Samples came from an open-label, multicenter, first-in-human phase I dose-escalation trial of ivuxolimab. The trial enrolled adults with locally advanced or metastatic head and neck squamous cell, hepatocellular, melanoma or renal cell carcinoma. Before TCR sequencing, CD4+ T cells and CD8+ T cells from peripheral blood were sorted into separate populations.

Overall results and qualifications from the work: At doses of 0.1 to 3.0 mg/kg, clonal expansion of both CD4+ and CD8+ T cells in blood was seen between baseline and week 6. The antigen specificity of the clonally expanded peripheral T cells was not determined. After ivuxolimab, CD8+ T cells had more expanded clones than CD4+ T cells on average. Low levels of normalized T-cell clonal expansion were also shown by some nonresponding patients. In the 0.1-3.0 mg/kg groups, partial responders had among the lowest normalized peripheral clonal expansion, particularly in CD8+ T cells.

This receptor was obtained from an adult with an advanced solid tumor such as melanoma, head and neck, liver or kidney cancer. The sequencing used CD4+ or CD8+ T cells sorted from blood, collected in a trial of the OX40 agonist ivuxolimab.

CDR3 protein: CASSVGSYNEQFF. The DNA sequence is given as TGTGCCAGCAGCGTTGGTAGCTACAATGAGCAGTTCTTC. The chain employs TRBV9 and TRBJ2-1; there is no confident call for the D gene. The germline V gene yields SGDLS for CDR1 and YYNGEE for CDR2. The CDR3 starts with the cysteine, ends with the phenylalanine, and has 13 residues. The sequence is cut down to CDR3 DNA, 39 bases in frame from base 1. V was cut back by 2 bases and J by 3 bases, leaving a gap of 6 bases between them.